One sample yielded the 17 T cell receptor beta chains listed below, sequenced in a study of T cell changes during pregnancy in multiple sclerosis. Only in-frame clones appear in the TCRdb table, and some are missing; sequencing was by immunoSEQ multiplex PCR. The sample includes under 35,000 clones, about 87% of them seen just once. The material sequenced was CD8+ T cells from peripheral blood mononuclear cells, taken before pregnancy. These receptors came from a female donor with multiple sclerosis, enrolled in a pregnancy study.

The gene calls are TRBV6-5 and TRBJ2-5; D is possibly TRBD1 (5 bases). CDR3 length equals 12 residues. V was cut by 6 bases and J by 1 base, with 6 bases left in between. Germline V CDR1 and CDR2: MNHEY, SVGAGI. The CDR3 DNA sequence: TGTGCCAGCAGGACAGTCCAAGAGACCCAGTACTTC. This translates into CASRTVQETQYF.

The chain is built from TRBV27 and TRBJ1-1, with 8 nucleotides matching TRBD1. The CDR3 consists of 13 residues. J was trimmed by 4 bases and V by 6 bases; bases with no gene match: 4. The germline gives CDR1 MNHEY, CDR2 SMNVEV (reference sequence). The CDR3 is CASSWTGFTEAFF. CDR3 in DNA: TGTGCCAGCAGCTGGACAGGGTTCACTGAAGCTTTCTTT.

This clone appeared a few times. The chain uses TRBV4-3 and TRBJ1-1; unclear D gene. Trimming took 0 bases from V and 0 from J, leaving 5 bases between them. Germline V CDR1 and CDR2: LGHNA, YSLEER. The CDR3 extends over 14 amino acids. This chain's CDR3 is CASSQDLMNTEAFF. CDR3 bases: TGCGCCAGCAGCCAAGATCTTATGAACACTGAAGCTTTCTTT.

V gene TRBV4-2 combines with J gene TRBJ1-4; D remains ambiguous. CDR1 and CDR2 (germline): LGHNA, YNFKEQ. This CDR3 has 20 residues. V was shortened by 0 bases and J by 0 bases, with 20 bases between the two germline ends. The CDR3 region has the DNA TGTGCCAGCAGCCAAGATACTGGACTGGAGGTTTGGGCAACTAATGAAAAACTGTTTTTT. Its protein product is CASSQDTGLEVWATNEKLFF.

V usage is TRBV10-3 and J usage is TRBJ2-4, with D possibly matching TRBD1 (6 bases). Germline-derived CDR1 and CDR2 are ENHRY and SYGVKD. This CDR3 comprises 14 residues. V was shortened by 3 bases and J by 4 bases, with 10 bases between the two germline ends. CDR3 DNA: TGTGCCATCAGTGACCCGGACAGAAAAAACATTCAGTACTTC. It yields the protein CAISDPDRKNIQYF.

V usage is TRBV19 and J usage is TRBJ2-7; 7 bases align to TRBD1. V shed 6 bases, J shed 4 bases, and the junction held 9 bases outside the gene matches. The germline V gene encodes CDR1 LNHDA and CDR2 SQIVND (reference sequence). The CDR3 is made up of 14 amino acids. The CDR3 region is CASRKKGQPYEQYF. The CDR3, as DNA: TGTGCCAGTAGAAAAAAGGGACAGCCTTACGAGCAGTACTTC. Looking up the rest from reference TRBV19 and TRBJ2-7 gives the full variable domain: DGGITQSPKYLFRKEGQNVTLSCEQNLNHDAMYWYRQDPGQGLRLIYYSQIVNDFQKGDIAEGYSVSREKKESFPLTVTSAQKNPTAFYLCASRKKGQPYEQYFGPGTRLTVT.

This clone was detected only once. The chain is built from TRBV12-5 and TRBJ1-5; 8 bases map to TRBD1. Germline CDR1 reads LGHNT; CDR2 reads FRNRAP. The V gene end was trimmed by 6 bases and the J gene end by 9 bases; junction bases not matched to a gene: 10. CDR3 length: 14 residues. The CDR3 region is CASGEGQGGWPQHF. In DNA form, the CDR3 reads TGTGCTAGTGGGGAAGGACAGGGTGGATGGCCCCAGCATTTT.

The CDR3 loop is CASTIQGADSPLHF. The CDR3 DNA sequence: TGTGCCAGCACCATACAGGGGGCTGATTCACCCCTCCACTTT. The chain carries TRBV27 and TRBJ1-6, with 9 bases matching TRBD1. The germline gives CDR1 MNHEY, CDR2 SMNVEV (reference sequence). The V and J ends lost 7 bases and 8 bases, in that order; junction bases with no gene match: 6. CDR3 size: 14 residues.

This sequence joins TRBV28 and TRBJ1-2, with 9 positions matching TRBD1. Trimming cost V 10 bases and J 4 bases; bases outside gene matches: 16. Germline lookup yields CDR1 MDHEN and CDR2 SYDVKM. This CDR3 comprises 16 residues. Here the CDR3 reads CATDMGTGISSYGYTF. CDR3 coding DNA: TGTGCCACCGATATGGGGACAGGGATTTCATCCTATGGCTACACCTTC.

J is TRBJ2-3 and V is TRBV7-2; weak D call: TRBD2 (7 bases). Germline loops: CDR1 SGHTA, CDR2 FQGNSA. The CDR3 contains 16 residues. V was trimmed by 1 base and J by 4 bases, leaving 15 bases between them. The CDR3 sequence: CASSLVGGLSADTQYF. In DNA, the CDR3 is TGTGCCAGCAGCTTAGTCGGGGGGCTGAGTGCAGATACGCAGTATTTT. Full variable domain (missing parts from reference TRBV7-2 and TRBJ2-3): GAGVSQSPSNKVTEKGKDVELRCDPISGHTALYWYRQSLGQGLEFLIYFQGNSAPDKSGLPSDRFSAERTGGSVSTLTIQRTQQEDSAVYLCASSLVGGLSADTQYFGPGTRLTVL.

The chain joins TRBV28 to TRBJ2-7; TRBD2 might be the D (5 bases). Looked up from germline, CDR1 is MDHEN and CDR2 is SYDVKM. The CDR3 contains 12 residues. Between the trimmed V and J ends, which lost 5 bases and 3 bases, there was a span of 8 bases. CDR3 nucleotide sequence: TGTGCCAGCAGTGACGGGGTCTACGAGCAGTACTTC. It specifies CASSDGVYEQYF.

The chain uses TRBV7-8 and TRBJ1-1; D is ambiguous. Germline CDR1 and CDR2: SGHVS and FQNEAQ. V was clipped by 5 bases and J by 0 bases, with 10 bases between them. The CDR3 has 14 residues. CDR3: CASSLDLVNTEAFF. CDR3 sequence (DNA): TGTGCCAGCAGCCTAGATTTAGTGAACACTGAAGCTTTCTTT.

The V call is TRBV7-2, the J call TRBJ2-1; 12 bases are a match to TRBD2. Looked up from germline, CDR1 is SGHTA and CDR2 is FQGNSA. This CDR3 has 19 residues. Germline trimming cut 3 bases from V and 0 bases from J; bases unmatched to any gene: 9. CDR3 region: CASSFVLAGGHSSYNEQFF. The CDR3 DNA follows: TGTGCCAGCAGCTTCGTCCTAGCGGGAGGGCACAGCTCCTACAATGAGCAGTTCTTC.

This clone was detected once. The chain has TRBV29-1 and TRBJ2-5, with 15 bases aligning to TRBD2. Trimming removed 8 bases from V and 8 bases from J; junction bases left unmatched: 9. Germline V gives CDR1 SQVTM, CDR2 ANQGSEA. CDR3 size: 14 residues. DNA of the CDR3: TGCAGCTCGGGACTAGCGGGAGGCCAGTCCACCCAGTACTTC. The encoded protein is CSSGLAGGQSTQYF. Based on the CDR3 plus reference TRBV29-1 and TRBJ2-5, the full variable domain is SAVISQKPSRDICQRGTSLTIQCQVDSQVTMMFWYRQQPGQSLTLIATANQGSEATYESGFVIDKFPISRPNLTFSTLTVSNMSPEDSSIYLCSSGLAGGQSTQYFGPGTRLLVL.

This rearrangement joins TRBV5-6 to TRBJ1-2, with a weak D call TRBD1 (5 bases). V was shortened by 1 base and J by 4 bases, with 11 bases between the two germline ends. The CDR3 is 14 amino acids. Per germline, CDR1 SGHDT and CDR2 YYEEEE. The CDR3 DNA reads as TGTGCCAGCAGCTTGTGGGAGGGGACCTATGGCTACACCTTC. It translates to CASSLWEGTYGYTF.

The V and J genes are TRBV7-2 and TRBJ2-1, with TRBD2 matching 9 bases. V trimming: 8 bases; J trimming: 4 bases; junction bases outside the gene matches: 3. Germline CDR1 and CDR2: SGHTA and FQGNSA. This CDR3 is built from 13 residues. CDR3 region: CASGAGGYNEQFF. The CDR3 DNA reads as TGTGCCAGCGGAGCGGGGGGTTACAATGAGCAGTTCTTC.

The CDR3 DNA sequence: TGTGCCAGCAGCGTTAGACAGGACTCCTACGAGCAGTACTTC. The encoded protein is CASSVRQDSYEQYF. The chain links TRBV9 to TRBJ2-7; TRBD1 might be the D (6 bases). Germline values: CDR1 SGDLS, CDR2 YYNGEE. V was pared by 2 bases and J by 0 bases, with 9 bases between. The CDR3 extends over 14 amino acids.